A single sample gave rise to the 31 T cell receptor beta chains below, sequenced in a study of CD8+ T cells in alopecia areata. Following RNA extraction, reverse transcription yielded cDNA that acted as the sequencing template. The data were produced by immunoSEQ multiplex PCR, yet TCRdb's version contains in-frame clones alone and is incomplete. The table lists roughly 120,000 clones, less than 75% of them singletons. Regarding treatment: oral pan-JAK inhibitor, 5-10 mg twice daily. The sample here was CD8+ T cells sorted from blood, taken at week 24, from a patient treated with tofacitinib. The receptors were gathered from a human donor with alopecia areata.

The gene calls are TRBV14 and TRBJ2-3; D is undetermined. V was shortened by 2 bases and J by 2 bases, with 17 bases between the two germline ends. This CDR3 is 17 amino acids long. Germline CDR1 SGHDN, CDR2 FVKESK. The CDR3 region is CASSQSFANRHTDTQYF. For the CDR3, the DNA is TGTGCCAGCAGCCAAAGCTTCGCGAACAGACACACAGATACGCAGTATTTT.

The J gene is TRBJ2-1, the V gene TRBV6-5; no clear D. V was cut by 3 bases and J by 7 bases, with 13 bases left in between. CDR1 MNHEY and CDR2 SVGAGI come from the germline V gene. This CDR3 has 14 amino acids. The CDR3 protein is CASSYLSFGNEQFF. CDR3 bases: TGTGCCAGCAGTTATCTCAGCTTCGGGAATGAGCAGTTCTTC.

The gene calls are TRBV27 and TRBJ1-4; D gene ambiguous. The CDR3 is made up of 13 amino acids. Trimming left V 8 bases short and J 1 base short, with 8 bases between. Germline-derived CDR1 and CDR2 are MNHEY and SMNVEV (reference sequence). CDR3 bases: TGTGCCAGCGTTGTGTTAACTAATGAAAAACTGTTTTTT. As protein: CASVVLTNEKLFF.

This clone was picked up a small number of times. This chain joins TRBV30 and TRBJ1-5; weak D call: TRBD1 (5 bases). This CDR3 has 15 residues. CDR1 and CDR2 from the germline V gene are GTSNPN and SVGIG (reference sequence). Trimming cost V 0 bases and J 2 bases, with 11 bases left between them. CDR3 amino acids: CAWSVQVVGNQPQHF. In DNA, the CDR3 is TGTGCCTGGAGTGTACAGGTTGTGGGCAATCAGCCCCAGCATTTT. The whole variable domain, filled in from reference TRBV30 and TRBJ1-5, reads SQTIHQWPATLVQPVGSPLSLECTVEGTSNPNLYWYRQAAGRGLQLLFYSVGIGQISSEVPQNLSASRPQDRQFILSSKKLLLSDSGFYLCAWSVQVVGNQPQHFGDGTRLSIL.

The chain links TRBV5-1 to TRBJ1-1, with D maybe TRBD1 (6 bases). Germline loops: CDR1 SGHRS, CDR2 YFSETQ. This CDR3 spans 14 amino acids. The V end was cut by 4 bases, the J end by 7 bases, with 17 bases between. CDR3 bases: TGCGCCAGCAGCCCCGAATGGGGGCTCCATGAAGCTTTCTTT. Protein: CASSPEWGLHEAFF.

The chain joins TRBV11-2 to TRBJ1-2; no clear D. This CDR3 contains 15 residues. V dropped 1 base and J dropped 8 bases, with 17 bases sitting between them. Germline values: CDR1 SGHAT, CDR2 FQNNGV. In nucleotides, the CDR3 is TGTGCCAGCAGCTTAGGAGGACGGGCACAAGGAGGCTACACCTTC. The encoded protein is CASSLGGRAQGGYTF.

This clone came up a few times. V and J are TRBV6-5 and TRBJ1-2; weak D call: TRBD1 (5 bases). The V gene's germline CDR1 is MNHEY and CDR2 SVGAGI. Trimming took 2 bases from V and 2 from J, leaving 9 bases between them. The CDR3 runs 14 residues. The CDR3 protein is CASSYGGENYGYTF. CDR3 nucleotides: TGTGCCAGCAGTTACGGGGGGGAGAACTATGGCTACACCTTC.

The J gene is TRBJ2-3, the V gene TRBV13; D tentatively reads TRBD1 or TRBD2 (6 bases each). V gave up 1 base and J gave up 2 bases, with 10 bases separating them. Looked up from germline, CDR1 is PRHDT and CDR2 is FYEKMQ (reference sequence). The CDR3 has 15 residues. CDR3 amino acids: CASSLEGGLTDTQYF. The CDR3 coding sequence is TGTGCCAGCAGCTTAGAAGGGGGACTCACAGATACGCAGTATTTT.

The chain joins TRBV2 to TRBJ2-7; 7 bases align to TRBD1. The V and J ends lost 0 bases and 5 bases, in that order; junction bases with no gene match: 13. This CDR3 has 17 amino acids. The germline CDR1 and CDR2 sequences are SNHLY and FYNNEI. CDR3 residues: CASSEASSTGPRDEQYF. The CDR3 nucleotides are TGTGCCAGCAGTGAAGCGTCTTCGACAGGGCCCAGGGACGAGCAGTACTTC.

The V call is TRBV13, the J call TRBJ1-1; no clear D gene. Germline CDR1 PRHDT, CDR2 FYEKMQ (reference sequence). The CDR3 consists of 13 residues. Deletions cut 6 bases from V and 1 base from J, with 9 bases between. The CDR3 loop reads CASRGFRNTEAFF. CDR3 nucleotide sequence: TGTGCCAGCAGGGGGTTTAGGAACACTGAAGCTTTCTTT.

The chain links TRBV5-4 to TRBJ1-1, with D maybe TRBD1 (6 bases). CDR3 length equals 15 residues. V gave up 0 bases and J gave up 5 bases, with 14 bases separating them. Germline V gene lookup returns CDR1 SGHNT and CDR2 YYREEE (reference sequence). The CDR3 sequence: CASSLDRAFGTEAFF. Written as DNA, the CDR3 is TGTGCCAGCAGCTTGGACAGGGCGTTTGGAACTGAAGCTTTCTTT.

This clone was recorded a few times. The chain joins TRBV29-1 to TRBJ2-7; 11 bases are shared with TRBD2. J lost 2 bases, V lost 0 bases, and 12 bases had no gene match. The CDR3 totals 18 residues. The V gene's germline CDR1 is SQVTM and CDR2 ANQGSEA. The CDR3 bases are TGCAGCGTTGAAGATCCCCCCCGGCTAGCGGGGGGACCCTACGAGCAGTACTTC. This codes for CSVEDPPRLAGGPYEQYF.

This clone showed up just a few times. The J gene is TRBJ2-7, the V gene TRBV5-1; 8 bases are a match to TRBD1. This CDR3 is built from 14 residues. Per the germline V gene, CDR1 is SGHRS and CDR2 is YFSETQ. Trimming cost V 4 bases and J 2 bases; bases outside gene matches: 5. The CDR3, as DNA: TGCGCCAGCAGCCTATTGGACAGGGCCTACGAGCAGTACTTC. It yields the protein CASSLLDRAYEQYF.

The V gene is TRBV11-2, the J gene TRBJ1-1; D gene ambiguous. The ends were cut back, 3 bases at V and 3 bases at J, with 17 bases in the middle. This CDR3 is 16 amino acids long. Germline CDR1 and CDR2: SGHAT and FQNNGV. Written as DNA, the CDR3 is TGTGCCAGCAGCTTGTTCTCCGGGATCGGGGACACTGAAGCTTTCTTT. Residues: CASSLFSGIGDTEAFF.

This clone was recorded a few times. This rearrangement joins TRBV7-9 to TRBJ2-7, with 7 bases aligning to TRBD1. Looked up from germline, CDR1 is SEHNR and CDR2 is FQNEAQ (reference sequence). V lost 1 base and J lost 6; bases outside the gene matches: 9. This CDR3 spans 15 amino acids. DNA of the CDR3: TGTGCCAGCAGCTTAGAAGACCAGGGGGTGACCGAGCAGTACTTC. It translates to CASSLEDQGVTEQYF.

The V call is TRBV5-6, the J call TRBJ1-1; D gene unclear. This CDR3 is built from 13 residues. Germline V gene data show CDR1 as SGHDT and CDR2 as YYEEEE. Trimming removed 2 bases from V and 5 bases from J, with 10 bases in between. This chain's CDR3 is CASSFFGSTEAFF. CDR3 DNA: TGTGCCAGCAGCTTCTTTGGTTCAACTGAAGCTTTCTTT.

The CDR3 DNA reads as TGTGCCATCGGGGATCCCGCAGGGCTCTATGGCTACACCTTC. Its protein is CAIGDPAGLYGYTF. This chain uses TRBV10-3 with TRBJ1-2, with D tentatively TRBD1 (5 bases). V was clipped by 8 bases and J by 4 bases, with 17 bases between them. This CDR3 contains 14 residues. Looked up from germline, CDR1 is ENHRY and CDR2 is SYGVKD.

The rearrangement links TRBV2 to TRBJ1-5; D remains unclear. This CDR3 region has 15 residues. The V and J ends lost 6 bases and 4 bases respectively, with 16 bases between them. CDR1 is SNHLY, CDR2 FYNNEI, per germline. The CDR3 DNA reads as TGTGCCAGCAGGGGGTCGGGCGGGGATAATCAGCCCCAGCATTTT. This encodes CASRGSGGDNQPQHF.

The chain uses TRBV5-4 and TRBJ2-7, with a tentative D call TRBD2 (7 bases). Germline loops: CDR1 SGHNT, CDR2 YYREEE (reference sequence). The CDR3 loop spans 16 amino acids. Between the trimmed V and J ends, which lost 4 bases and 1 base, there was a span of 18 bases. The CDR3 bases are TGTGCCAGCAGCCCGCAAGGAGGGGGGGAATCCTACGAGCAGTACTTC. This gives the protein CASSPQGGGESYEQYF.

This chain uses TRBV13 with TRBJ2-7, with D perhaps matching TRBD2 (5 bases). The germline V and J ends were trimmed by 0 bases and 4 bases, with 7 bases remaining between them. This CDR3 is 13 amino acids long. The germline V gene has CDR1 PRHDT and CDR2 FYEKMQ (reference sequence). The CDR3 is CASSLGGEYEQYF. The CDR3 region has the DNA TGTGCCAGCAGCTTAGGGGGAGAATACGAGCAGTACTTC. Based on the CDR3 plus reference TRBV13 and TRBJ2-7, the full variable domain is AAGVIQSPRHLIKEKRETATLKCYPIPRHDTVYWYQQGPGQDPQFLISFYEKMQSDKGSIPDRFSAQQFSDYHSELNMSSLELGDSALYFCASSLGGEYEQYFGPGTRLTVT.

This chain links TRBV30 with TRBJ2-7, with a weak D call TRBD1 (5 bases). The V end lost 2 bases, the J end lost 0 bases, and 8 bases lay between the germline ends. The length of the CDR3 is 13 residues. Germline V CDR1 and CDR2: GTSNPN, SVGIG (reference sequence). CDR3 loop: CAWSPDNSYEQYF. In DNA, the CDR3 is TGTGCCTGGAGTCCGGACAACTCCTACGAGCAGTACTTC.

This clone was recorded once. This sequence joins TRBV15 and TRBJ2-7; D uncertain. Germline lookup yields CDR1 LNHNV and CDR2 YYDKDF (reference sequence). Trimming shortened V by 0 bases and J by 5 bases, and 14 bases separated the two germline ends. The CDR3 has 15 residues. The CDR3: CATSRDRAPLDEQYF. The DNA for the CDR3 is TGTGCCACCAGCAGAGACCGAGCCCCTCTGGACGAGCAGTACTTC.

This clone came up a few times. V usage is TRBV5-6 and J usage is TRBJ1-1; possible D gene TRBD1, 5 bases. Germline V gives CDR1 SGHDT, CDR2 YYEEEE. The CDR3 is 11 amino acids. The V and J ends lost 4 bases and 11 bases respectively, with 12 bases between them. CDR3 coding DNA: TGTGCCAGCAGCCTGGACACTTCGGCTTTCTTT. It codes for CASSLDTSAFF.

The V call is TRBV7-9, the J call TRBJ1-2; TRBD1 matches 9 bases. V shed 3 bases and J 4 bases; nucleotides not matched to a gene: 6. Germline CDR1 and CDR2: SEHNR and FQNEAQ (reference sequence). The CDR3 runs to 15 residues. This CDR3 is CASSLGTGLGYGYTF. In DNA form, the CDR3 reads TGTGCCAGCAGCTTGGGGACAGGGCTGGGCTATGGCTACACCTTC.

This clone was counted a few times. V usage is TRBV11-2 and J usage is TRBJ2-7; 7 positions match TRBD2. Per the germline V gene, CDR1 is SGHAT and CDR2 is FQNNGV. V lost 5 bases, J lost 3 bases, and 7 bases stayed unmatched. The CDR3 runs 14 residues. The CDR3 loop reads CASSQRGVHYEQYF. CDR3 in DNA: TGTGCCAGCAGCCAACGGGGGGTCCACTACGAGCAGTACTTC.

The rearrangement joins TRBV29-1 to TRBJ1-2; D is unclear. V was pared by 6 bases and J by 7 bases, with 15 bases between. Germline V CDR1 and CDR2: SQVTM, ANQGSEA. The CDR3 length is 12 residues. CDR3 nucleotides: TGCAGCGTATTCATCGGACTGACTGGCTACACCTTC. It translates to CSVFIGLTGYTF.

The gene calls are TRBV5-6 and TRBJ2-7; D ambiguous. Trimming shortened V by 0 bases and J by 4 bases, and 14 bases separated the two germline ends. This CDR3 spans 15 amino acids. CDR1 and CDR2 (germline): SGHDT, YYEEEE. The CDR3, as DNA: TGTGCCAGCAGCTTGGCCCTAGACTCCGTTTACGAGCAGTACTTC. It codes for CASSLALDSVYEQYF.

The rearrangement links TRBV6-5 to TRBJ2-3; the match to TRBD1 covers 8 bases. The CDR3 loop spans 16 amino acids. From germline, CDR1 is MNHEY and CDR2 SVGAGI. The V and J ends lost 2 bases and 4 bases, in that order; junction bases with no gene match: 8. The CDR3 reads CASSYGQGPNSDTQYF. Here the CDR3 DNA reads TGTGCCAGCAGTTACGGACAGGGTCCGAATTCAGATACGCAGTATTTT.

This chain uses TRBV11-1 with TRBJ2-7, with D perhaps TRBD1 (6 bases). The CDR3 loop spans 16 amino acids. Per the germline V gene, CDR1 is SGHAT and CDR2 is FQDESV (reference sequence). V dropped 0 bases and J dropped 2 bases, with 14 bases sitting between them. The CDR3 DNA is TGTGCCAGCAGCTTAGCAGGTGGCAGGGGCCCCTACGAGCAGTACTTC. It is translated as CASSLAGGRGPYEQYF.

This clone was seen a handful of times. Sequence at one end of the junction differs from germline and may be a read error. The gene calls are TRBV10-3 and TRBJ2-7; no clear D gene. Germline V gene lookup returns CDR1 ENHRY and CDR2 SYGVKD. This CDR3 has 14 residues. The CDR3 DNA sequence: TGTGCCATCAGCGAGTGGTCGGAATCTTACGAGCAGTACTTC. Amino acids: CAISEWSESYEQYF.

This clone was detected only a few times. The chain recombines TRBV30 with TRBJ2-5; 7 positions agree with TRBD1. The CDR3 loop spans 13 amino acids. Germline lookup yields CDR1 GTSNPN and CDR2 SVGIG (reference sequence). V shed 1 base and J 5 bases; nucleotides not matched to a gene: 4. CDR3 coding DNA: TGTGCCTGGAGTGCACAGGGGTGGGAGACCCAGTACTTC. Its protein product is CAWSAQGWETQYF.